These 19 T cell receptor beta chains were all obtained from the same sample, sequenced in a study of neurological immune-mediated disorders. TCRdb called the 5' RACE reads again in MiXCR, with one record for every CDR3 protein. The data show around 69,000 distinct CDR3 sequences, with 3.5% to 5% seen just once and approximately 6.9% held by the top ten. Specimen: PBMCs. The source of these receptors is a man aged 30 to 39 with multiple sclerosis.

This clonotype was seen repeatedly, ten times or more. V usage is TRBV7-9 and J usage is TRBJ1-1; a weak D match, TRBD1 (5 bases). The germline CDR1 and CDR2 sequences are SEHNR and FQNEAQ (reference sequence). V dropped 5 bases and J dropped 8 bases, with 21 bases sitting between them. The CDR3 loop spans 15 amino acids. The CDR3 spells CASSARRQTHAEAFF. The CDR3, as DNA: TGTGCCAGCAGCGCCCGCAGACAGACTCATGCAGAAGCTTTCTTT.

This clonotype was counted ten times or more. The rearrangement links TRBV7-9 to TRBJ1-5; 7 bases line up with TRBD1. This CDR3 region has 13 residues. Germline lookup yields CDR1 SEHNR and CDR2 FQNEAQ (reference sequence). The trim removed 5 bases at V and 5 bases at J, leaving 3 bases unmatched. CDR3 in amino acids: CASSPTGDQPQHF. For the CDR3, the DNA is TGTGCCAGCAGCCCCACAGGGGATCAGCCCCAGCATTTT.

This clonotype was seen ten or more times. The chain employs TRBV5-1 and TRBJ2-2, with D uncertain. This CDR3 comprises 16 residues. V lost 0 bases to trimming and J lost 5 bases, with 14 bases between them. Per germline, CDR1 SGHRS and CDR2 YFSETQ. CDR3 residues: CASSLAGSRVTGELFF. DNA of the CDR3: TGCGCCAGCAGCTTGGCCGGCAGTCGGGTGACCGGGGAGCTGTTTTTT.

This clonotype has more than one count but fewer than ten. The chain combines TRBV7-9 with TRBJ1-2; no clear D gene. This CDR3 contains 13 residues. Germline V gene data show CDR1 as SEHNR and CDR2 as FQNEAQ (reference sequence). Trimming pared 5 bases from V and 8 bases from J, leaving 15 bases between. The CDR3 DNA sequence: TGTGCCAGCAGCCTAAGGCACGGCGGGGGCTACACCTTC. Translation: CASSLRHGGGYTF.

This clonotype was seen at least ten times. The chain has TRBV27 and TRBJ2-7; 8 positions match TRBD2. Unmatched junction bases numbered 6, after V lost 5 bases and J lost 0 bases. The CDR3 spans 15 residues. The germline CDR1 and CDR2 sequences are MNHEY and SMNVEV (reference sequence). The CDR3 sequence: CASSLGGGISYEQYF. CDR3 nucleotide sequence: TGTGCCAGCAGTCTGGGCGGGGGGATCTCCTACGAGCAGTACTTC.

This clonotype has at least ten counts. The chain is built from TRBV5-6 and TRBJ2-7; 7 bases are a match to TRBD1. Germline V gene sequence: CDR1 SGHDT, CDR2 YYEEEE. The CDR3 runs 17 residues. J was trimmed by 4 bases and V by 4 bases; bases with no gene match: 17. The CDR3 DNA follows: TGTGCCAGCAGCCCACCACCAGGGACAGCAAATCAGTACGAGCAGTACTTC. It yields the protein CASSPPPGTANQYEQYF.

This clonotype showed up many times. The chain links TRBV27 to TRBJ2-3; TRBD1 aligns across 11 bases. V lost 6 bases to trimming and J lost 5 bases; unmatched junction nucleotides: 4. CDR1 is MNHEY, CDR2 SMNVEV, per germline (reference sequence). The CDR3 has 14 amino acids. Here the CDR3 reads CASRDRGPVDTQYF. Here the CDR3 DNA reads TGTGCCAGCAGGGACAGGGGGCCGGTAGATACGCAGTATTTT.

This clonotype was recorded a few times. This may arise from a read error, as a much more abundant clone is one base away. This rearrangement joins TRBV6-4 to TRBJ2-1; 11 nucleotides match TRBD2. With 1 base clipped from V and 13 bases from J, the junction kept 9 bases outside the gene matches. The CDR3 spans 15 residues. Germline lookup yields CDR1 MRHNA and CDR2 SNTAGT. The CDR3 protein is CASSDFGIAGGPQFF. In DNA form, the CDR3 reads TGTGCCAGCAGTGACTTCGGAATAGCGGGGGGGCCCCAGTTCTTC.

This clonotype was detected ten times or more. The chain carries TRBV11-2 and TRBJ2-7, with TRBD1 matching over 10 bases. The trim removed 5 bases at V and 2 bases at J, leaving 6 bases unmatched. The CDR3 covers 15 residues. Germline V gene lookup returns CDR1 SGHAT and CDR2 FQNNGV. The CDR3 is CASSPTGTGAYEQYF. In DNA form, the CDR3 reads TGTGCCAGCAGCCCCACCGGGACAGGGGCCTACGAGCAGTACTTC.

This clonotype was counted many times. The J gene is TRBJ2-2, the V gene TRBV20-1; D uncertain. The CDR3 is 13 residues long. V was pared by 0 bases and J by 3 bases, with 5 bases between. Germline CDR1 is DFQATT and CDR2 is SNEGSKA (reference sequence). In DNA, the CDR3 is TGCAGTGCTAGAGACGGTTACACCGGGGAGCTGTTTTTT. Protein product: CSARDGYTGELFF.

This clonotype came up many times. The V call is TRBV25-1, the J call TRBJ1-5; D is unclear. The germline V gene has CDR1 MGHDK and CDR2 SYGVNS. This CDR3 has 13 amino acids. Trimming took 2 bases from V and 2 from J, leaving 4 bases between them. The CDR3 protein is CASSETGNQPQHF. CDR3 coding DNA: TGTGCCAGCAGTGAAACGGGCAATCAGCCCCAGCATTTT.

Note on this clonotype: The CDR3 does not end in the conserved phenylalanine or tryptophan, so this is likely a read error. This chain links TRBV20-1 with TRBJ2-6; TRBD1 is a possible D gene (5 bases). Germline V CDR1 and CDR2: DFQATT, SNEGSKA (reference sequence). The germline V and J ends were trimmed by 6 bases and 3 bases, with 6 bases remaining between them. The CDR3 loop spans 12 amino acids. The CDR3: CSARGGANVLTL. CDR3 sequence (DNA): TGCAGTGCAAGGGGTGGGGCCAACGTCCTGACTTTA.

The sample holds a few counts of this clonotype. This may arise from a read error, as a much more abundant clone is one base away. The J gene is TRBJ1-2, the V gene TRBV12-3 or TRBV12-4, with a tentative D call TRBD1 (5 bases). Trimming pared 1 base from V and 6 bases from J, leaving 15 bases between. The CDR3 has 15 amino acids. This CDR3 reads CASSLEVKGRNGYTF. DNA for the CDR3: TGTGCCAGCAGTTTAGAGGTGAAGGGGCGGAATGGCTACACCTTC.

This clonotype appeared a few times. The CDR3 DNA reads as TGTGCTAGTTCCCAGGCAACCTACGAGCAGTACTTC. This sequence encodes CASSQATYEQYF. V and J are TRBV12-5 and TRBJ2-7; D not resolved. The germline gives CDR1 LGHNT, CDR2 FRNRAP. This CDR3 is 12 amino acids long. V shed 8 bases and J shed 2 bases, with 10 bases lying between them.

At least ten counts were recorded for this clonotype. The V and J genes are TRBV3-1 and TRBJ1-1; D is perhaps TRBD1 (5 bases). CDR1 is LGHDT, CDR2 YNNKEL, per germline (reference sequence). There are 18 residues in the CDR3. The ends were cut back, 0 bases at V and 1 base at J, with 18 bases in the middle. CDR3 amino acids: CASSQDRGFGTANTEAFF. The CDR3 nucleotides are TGTGCCAGCAGCCAAGATCGCGGATTTGGGACCGCGAACACTGAAGCTTTCTTT.

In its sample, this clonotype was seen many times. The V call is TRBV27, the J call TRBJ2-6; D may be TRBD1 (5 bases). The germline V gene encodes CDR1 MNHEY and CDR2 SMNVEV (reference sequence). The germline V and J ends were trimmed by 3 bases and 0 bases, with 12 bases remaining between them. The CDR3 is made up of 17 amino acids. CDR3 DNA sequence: TGTGCCAGCAGTTTCATACAGGCGTTCTCTGGGGCCAACGTCCTGACTTTC. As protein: CASSFIQAFSGANVLTF.

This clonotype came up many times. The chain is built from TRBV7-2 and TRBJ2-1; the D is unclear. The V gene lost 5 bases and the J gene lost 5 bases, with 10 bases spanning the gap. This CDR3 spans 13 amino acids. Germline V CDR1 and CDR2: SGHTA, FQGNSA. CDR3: CASSPARNNEQFF. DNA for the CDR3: TGTGCCAGCAGCCCCGCCAGGAACAATGAGCAGTTCTTC.

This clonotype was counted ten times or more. CDR3 nucleotide sequence: TGTGCCATCAGTGAGCCATGGCTGGAAGGGGGGGCCTCAGATACGCAGTATTTT. As protein: CAISEPWLEGGASDTQYF. This chain links TRBV10-3 with TRBJ2-3, with D possibly TRBD2 on 7 matching bases. CDR1 and CDR2 from the germline V gene are ENHRY and SYGVKD. Trimming pared 2 bases from V and 4 bases from J, leaving 22 bases between. The CDR3 contains 18 residues.

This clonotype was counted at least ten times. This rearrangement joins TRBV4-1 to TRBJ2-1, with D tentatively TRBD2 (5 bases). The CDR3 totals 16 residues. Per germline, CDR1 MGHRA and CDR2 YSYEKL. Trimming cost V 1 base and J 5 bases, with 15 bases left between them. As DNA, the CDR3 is TGCGCCAGCAGCCAAGTGGCGGGCCCTGGAGACAATGAGCAGTTCTTC. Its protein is CASSQVAGPGDNEQFF.